Listed here are 8 T cell receptor beta chains from one sample, sequenced in a study of blood T cell repertoires in COVID-19. Assay used: immunoSEQ multiplex PCR; TCRdb lists only in-frame clones, some missing. The sample consists of roughly 180,000 clones, more than 80% of them appearing once. The source material was PBMCs or T cells enriched from blood (not recorded which). The source is a man aged 40-49 years who had recovered from COVID-19.

The chain links TRBV27 to TRBJ1-3, with a tentative D call TRBD1 (6 bases). The germline gives CDR1 MNHEY, CDR2 SMNVEV (reference sequence). Deletions cut 4 bases from V and 0 bases from J, with 16 bases between. The CDR3 covers 17 residues. DNA of the CDR3: TGTGCCAGCAGTTACAGGGACCCATTTGTCTCTGGAAACACCATATATTTT. Amino acids: CASSYRDPFVSGNTIYF.

The rearrangement links TRBV5-1 to TRBJ2-7, with D perhaps matching TRBD1 (6 bases). With 0 bases removed from V and 0 bases from J, the gap between germline ends came to 10 bases. The CDR3 length is 15 residues. The germline gives CDR1 SGHRS, CDR2 YFSETQ. The CDR3 loop is CASSLGQGSSYEQYF. The CDR3, as DNA: TGCGCCAGCAGCTTGGGCCAGGGGAGCTCCTACGAGCAGTACTTC.

This clone showed up just a few times. This chain uses TRBV5-1 with TRBJ2-7; TRBD1 matches at 8 bases. V shed 4 bases, J shed 3 bases, and the junction held 3 bases outside the gene matches. CDR3 length: 13 residues. The V gene's germline CDR1 is SGHRS and CDR2 YFSETQ. The CDR3 DNA reads TGCGCCAGCAGCCGGGGACAGGACTACGAGCAGTACTTC. Translating gives CASSRGQDYEQYF.

The V gene is TRBV2, the J gene TRBJ1-1, with D possibly TRBD1 on 5 matching bases. The CDR3 consists of 13 residues. CDR1 SNHLY and CDR2 FYNNEI come from the germline V gene. The V and J ends lost 1 base and 10 bases respectively, with 13 bases between them. The CDR3 here is CASSEDHETAAFF. The CDR3, as DNA: TGTGCCAGCAGTGAAGATCACGAGACAGCAGCTTTCTTT.

This clone showed up just a few times. The V and J genes are TRBV9 and TRBJ1-5; perhaps TRBD1 as D (6 bases). Trimming cost V 4 bases and J 2 bases, with 13 bases left between them. This CDR3 is built from 15 residues. Looked up from germline, CDR1 is SGDLS and CDR2 is YYNGEE. CDR3 protein: CASSTGTLGNQPQHF. CDR3 nucleotides: TGTGCCAGCAGCACAGGGACGTTAGGCAATCAGCCCCAGCATTTT.

The rearrangement uses TRBV6-5 and TRBJ2-7; weak D call: TRBD2 (5 bases). This CDR3 has 14 residues. CDR1 and CDR2 from the germline V gene are MNHEY and SVGAGI. V was pared by 2 bases and J by 7 bases, with 15 bases between. CDR3 loop: CASSYLLTGGEQYF. CDR3 DNA sequence: TGTGCCAGCAGTTACCTCTTAACTGGCGGGGAGCAGTACTTC.

The V and J genes are TRBV15 and TRBJ1-1; possible D gene TRBD1, 6 bases. The CDR3 has 18 amino acids. Germline V gene sequence: CDR1 LNHNV, CDR2 YYDKDF (reference sequence). Trimming stripped 0 bases from V and 5 bases from J, with 22 bases between. CDR3 in DNA: TGTGCCACCAGCAGAGATGCGGTGAGGGGGTCTCTGCTGACTGAAGCTTTCTTT. Translation: CATSRDAVRGSLLTEAFF.

The chain recombines TRBV5-1 with TRBJ1-4; 8 bases align to TRBD1. The CDR3 extends over 15 amino acids. After removal of 4 bases from V and 6 bases from J, the junction contained 8 bases not matched to a gene. The germline V gene encodes CDR1 SGHRS and CDR2 YFSETQ. CDR3 nucleotide sequence: TGCGCCAGCAGCCAGAGACAGGGGACGGATGAAAAACTGTTTTTT. As protein: CASSQRQGTDEKLFF.